This TCR beta chain was profiled in a study of T cell responses to AZD1222 COVID-19 vaccine. Study-wide context: Second doses were pooled across both intervals (about 4 or about 12 weeks).

V dropped 3 bases and J dropped 0 bases, with 8 bases sitting between them. Germline-derived CDR1 and CDR2 are MGHRA and YSYEKL. CDR3 size: 14 residues. Data came from immunoSEQ multiplex PCR; TCRdb stores just in-frame clones and leaves some out. This table has approximately 120,000 clones, about 88% appearing once. The chain recombines TRBV4-1 with TRBJ1-2; possibly TRBD1 for D (6 bases). Source: peripheral blood, taken on day 0 of AZD1222 vaccination. The TCR was taken from an adult in good health. For the CDR3, the DNA is TGCGCCAGCAGCCAGGGGGCTCCTAACTATGGCTACACCTTC. Its translation is CASSQGAPNYGYTF.